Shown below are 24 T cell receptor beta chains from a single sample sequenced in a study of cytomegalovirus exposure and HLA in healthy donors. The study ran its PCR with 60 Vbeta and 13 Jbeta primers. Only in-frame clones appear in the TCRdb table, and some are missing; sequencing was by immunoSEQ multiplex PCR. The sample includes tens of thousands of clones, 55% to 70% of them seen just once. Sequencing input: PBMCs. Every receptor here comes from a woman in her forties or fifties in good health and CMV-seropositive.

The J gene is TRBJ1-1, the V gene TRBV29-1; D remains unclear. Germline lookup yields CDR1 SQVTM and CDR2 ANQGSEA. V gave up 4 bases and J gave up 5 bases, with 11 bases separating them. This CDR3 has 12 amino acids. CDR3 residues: CSVVYGVTEAFF. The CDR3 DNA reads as TGCAGCGTTGTCTACGGAGTGACTGAAGCTTTCTTT.

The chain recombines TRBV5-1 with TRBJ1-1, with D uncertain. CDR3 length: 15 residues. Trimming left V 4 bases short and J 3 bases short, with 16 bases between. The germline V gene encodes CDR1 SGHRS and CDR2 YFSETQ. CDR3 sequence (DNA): TGCGCCAGCAGCCCGAGGCCTGGCGGTGACACTGAAGCTTTCTTT. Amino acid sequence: CASSPRPGGDTEAFF.

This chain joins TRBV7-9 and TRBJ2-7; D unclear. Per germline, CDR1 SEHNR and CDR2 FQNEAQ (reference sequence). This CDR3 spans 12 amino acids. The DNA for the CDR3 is TGTTTCAGCAGCTTAGGGCAGGCCGAGCAGTACTTC. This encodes CFSSLGQAEQYF.

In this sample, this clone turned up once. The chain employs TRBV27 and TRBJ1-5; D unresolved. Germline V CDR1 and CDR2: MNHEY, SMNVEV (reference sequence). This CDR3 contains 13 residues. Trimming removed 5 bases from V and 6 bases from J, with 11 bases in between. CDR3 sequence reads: CASSERESQPQHF. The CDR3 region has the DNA TGTGCCAGCAGTGAAAGAGAAAGTCAGCCCCAGCATTTT.

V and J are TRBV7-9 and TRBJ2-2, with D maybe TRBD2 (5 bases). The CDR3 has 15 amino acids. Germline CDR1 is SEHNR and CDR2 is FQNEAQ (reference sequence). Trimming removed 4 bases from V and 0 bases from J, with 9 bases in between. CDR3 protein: CASSSTDSNTGELFF. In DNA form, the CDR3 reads TGTGCCAGCAGCTCGACGGACTCGAACACCGGGGAGCTGTTTTTT.

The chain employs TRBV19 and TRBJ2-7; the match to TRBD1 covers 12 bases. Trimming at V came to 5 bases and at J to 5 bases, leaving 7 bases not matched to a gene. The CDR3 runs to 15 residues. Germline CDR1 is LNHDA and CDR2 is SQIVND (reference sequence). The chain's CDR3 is CASSVTGTGGNEQYF. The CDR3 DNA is TGTGCCAGTAGTGTCACCGGGACAGGGGGCAACGAGCAGTACTTC.

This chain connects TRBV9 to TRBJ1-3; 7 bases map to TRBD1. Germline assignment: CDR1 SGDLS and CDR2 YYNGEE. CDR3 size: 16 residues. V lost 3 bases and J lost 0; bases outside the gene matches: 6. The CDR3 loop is CASSAGQVHSGNTIYF. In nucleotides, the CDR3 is TGTGCCAGCAGCGCCGGACAGGTCCACTCTGGAAACACCATATATTTT. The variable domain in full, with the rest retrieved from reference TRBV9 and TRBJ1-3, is DSGVTQTPKHLITATGQRVTLRCSPRSGDLSVYWYQQSLDQGLQFLIQYYNGEERAKGNILERFSAQQFPDLHSELNLSSLELGDSALYFCASSAGQVHSGNTIYFGEGSWLTVV.

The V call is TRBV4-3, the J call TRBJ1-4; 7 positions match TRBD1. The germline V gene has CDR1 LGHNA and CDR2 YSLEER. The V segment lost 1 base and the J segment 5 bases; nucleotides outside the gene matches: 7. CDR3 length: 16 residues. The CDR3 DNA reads TGCGCCAGCAGCCAAGTCTTGGACAGGAAAAATGAAAAACTGTTTTTT. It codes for CASSQVLDRKNEKLFF.

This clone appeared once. This CDR3 reads CASSLGTGPREKLFF. Written as DNA, the CDR3 is TGTGCCAGCAGCCTGGGGACAGGGCCAAGAGAAAAACTGTTTTTT. J is TRBJ1-4 and V is TRBV7-7; 9 bases line up with TRBD1. Germline CDR1 reads SSHAT; CDR2 reads FNYEAQ (reference sequence). Losses at the gene ends were 5 bases for V and 8 bases for J; bases not matched to a gene: 9. CDR3 length equals 15 residues.

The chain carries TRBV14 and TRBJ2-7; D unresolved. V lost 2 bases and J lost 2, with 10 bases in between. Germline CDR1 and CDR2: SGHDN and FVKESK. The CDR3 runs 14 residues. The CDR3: CASSQNENPYEQYF. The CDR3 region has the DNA TGTGCCAGCAGCCAAAATGAGAATCCCTACGAGCAGTACTTC.

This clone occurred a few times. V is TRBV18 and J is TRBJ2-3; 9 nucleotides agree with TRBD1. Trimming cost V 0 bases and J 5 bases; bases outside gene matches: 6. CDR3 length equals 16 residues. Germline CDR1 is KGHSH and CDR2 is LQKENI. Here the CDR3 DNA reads TGTGCCAGCTCACCACCGAACAGGGGGCCGGGAGATACGCAGTATTTT. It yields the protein CASSPPNRGPGDTQYF.

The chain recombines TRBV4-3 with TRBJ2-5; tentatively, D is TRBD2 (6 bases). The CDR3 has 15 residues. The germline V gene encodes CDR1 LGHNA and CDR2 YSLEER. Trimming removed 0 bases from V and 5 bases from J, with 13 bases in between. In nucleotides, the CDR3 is TGCGCCAGCAGCCAAGAGACTAGAGTTTGGGAGACCCAGTACTTC. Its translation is CASSQETRVWETQYF.

The CDR3 reads CASSSSGAYTDTQYF. The CDR3 bases are TGTGCCAGCAGCTCTAGCGGGGCGTACACAGATACGCAGTATTTT. The rearrangement links TRBV7-2 to TRBJ2-3; TRBD2 matches 9 bases. Per germline, CDR1 SGHTA and CDR2 FQGNSA. V trimming: 4 bases; J trimming: 2 bases; junction bases outside the gene matches: 4. The CDR3 covers 15 residues.

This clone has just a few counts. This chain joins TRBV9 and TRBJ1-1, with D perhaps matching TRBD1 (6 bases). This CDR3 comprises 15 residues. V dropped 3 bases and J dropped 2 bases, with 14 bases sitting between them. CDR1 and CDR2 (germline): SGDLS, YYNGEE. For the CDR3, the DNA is TGTGCCAGCAGCGGCACGGACAGATTTAACACTGAAGCTTTCTTT. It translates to CASSGTDRFNTEAFF.

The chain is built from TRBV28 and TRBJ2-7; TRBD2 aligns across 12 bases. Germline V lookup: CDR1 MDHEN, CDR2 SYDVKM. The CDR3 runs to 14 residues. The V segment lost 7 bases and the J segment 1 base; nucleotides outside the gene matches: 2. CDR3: CASITSGGSYEQYF. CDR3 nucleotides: TGTGCCAGCATTACTAGCGGGGGGTCCTACGAGCAGTACTTC. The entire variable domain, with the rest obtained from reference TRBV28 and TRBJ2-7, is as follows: DVKVTQSSRYLVKRTGEKVFLECVQDMDHENMFWYRQDPGLGLRLIYFSYDVKMKEKGDIPEGYSVSREKKERFSLILESASTNQTSMYLCASITSGGSYEQYFGPGTRLTVT.

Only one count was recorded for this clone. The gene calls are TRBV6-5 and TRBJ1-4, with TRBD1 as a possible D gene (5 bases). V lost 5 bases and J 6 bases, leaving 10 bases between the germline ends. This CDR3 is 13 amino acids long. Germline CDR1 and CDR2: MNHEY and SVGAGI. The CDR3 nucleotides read TGTGCCAGCAGTGCCGGGGGATATGAAAAACTGTTTTTT. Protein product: CASSAGGYEKLFF.

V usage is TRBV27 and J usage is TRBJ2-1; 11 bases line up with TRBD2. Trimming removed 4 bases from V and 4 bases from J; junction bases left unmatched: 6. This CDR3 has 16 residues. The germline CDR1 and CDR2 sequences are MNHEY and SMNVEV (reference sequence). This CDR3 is CASSSPGTSGYNEQFF. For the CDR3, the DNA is TGTGCCAGCAGTTCACCCGGGACTAGCGGATACAATGAGCAGTTCTTC.

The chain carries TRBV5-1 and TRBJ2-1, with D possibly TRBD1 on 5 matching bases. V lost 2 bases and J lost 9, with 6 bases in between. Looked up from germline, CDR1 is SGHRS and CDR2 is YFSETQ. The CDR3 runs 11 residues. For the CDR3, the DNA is TGCGCCAGCAGCTTCGACAGTGAGCAGTTCTTC. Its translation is CASSFDSEQFF.

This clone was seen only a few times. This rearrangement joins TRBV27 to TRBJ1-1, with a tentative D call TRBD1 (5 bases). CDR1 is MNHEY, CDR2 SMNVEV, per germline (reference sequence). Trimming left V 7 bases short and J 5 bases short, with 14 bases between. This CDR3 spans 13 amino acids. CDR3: CASNSGGGTEAFF. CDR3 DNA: TGTGCCAGCAATTCCGGCGGGGGGACTGAAGCTTTCTTT.

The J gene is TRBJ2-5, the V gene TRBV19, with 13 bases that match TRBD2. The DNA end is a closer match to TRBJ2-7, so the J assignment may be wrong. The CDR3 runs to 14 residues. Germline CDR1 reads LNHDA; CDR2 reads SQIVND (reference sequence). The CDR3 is CASSATSGGNEQYF. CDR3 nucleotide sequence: TGTGCCAGTAGTGCGACTAGCGGGGGGAACGAGCAGTACTTC.

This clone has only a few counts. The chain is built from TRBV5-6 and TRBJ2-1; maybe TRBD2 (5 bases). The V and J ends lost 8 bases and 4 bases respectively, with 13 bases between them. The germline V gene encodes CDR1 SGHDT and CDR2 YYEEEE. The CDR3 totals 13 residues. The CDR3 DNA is TGTGCCAGTCTCCAGACGGGATACAATGAGCAGTTCTTC. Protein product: CASLQTGYNEQFF.

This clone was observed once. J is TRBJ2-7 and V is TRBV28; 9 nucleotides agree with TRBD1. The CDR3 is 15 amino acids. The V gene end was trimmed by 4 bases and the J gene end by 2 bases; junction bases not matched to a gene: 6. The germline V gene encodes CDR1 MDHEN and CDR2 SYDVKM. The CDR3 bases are TGTGCCAGCAGTTCGCCGGGACAGGGACCCTACGAGCAGTACTTC. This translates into CASSSPGQGPYEQYF.

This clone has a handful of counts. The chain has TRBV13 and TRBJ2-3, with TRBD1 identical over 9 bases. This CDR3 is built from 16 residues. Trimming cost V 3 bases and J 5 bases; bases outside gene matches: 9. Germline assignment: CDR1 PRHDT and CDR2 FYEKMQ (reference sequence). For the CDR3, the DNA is TGTGCCAGCAGCTTCGGGTACAGGGGGCCGATAGATACGCAGTATTTT. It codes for CASSFGYRGPIDTQYF.

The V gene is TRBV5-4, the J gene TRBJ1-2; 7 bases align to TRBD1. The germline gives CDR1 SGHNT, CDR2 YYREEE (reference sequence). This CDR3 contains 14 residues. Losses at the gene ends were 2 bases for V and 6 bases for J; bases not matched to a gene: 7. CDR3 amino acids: CASSFQGGSDGYTF. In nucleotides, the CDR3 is TGTGCCAGCAGCTTTCAAGGGGGCTCTGATGGCTACACCTTC.